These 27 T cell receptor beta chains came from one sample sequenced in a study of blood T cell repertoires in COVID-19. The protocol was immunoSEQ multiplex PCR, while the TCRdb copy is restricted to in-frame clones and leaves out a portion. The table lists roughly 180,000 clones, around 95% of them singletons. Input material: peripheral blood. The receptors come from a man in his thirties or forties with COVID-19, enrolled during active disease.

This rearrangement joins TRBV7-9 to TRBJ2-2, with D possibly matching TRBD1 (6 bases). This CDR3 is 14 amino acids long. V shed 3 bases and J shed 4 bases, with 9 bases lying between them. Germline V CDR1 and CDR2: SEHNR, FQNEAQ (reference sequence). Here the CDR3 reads CASSFSGVTGELFF. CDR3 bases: TGTGCCAGCAGCTTTTCAGGGGTCACCGGGGAGCTGTTTTTT.

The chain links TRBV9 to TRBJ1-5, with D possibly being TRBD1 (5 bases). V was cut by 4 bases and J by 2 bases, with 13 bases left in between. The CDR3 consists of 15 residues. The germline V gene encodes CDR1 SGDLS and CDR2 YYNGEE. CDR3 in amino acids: CASSPGGGGNQPQHF. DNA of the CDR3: TGTGCCAGCAGCCCCGGAGGAGGGGGCAATCAGCCCCAGCATTTT.

CDR3 sequence reads: CASSSAGEETQYF. Written as DNA, the CDR3 is TGTGCCAGCAGTTCGGCAGGGGAAGAGACCCAGTACTTC. This chain links TRBV5-4 with TRBJ2-5; tentatively, D is TRBD1 (6 bases). CDR1 SGHNT and CDR2 YYREEE come from the germline V gene (reference sequence). Between the trimmed V and J ends, which lost 5 bases and 3 bases, there was a span of 11 bases. The CDR3 has 13 residues.

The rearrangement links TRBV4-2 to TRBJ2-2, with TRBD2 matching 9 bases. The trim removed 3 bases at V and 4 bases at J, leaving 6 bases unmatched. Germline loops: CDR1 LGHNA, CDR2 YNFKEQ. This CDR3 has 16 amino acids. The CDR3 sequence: CASSHIAGVGTGELFF. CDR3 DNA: TGTGCCAGCAGCCATATAGCGGGGGTGGGCACCGGGGAGCTGTTTTTT.

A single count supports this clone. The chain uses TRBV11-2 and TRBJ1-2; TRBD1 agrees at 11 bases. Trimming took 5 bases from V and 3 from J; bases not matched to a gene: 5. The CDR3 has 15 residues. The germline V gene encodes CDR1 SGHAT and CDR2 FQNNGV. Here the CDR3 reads CASSPGTGGHYGYTF. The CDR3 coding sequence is TGTGCCAGCAGCCCGGGGACAGGGGGACACTATGGCTACACCTTC.

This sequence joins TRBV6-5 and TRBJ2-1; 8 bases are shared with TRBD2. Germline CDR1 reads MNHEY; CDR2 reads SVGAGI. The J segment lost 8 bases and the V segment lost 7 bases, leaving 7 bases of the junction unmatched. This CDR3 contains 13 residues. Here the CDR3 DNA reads TGTGCCAGCACAACGGGGGGGCGGTATGAGCAGTTCTTC. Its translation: CASTTGGRYEQFF.

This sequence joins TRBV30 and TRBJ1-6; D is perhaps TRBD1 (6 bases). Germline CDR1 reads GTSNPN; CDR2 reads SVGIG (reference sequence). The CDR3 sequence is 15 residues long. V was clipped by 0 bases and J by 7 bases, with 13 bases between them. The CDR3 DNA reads TGTGCCTGGAGTGTTGTGACAGGCCGCAATTCACCCCTCCACTTT. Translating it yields CAWSVVTGRNSPLHF. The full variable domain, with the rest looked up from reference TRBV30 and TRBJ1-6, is SQTIHQWPATLVQPVGSPLSLECTVEGTSNPNLYWYRQAAGRGLQLLFYSVGIGQISSEVPQNLSASRPQDRQFILSSKKLLLSDSGFYLCAWSVVTGRNSPLHFGNGTRLTVT.

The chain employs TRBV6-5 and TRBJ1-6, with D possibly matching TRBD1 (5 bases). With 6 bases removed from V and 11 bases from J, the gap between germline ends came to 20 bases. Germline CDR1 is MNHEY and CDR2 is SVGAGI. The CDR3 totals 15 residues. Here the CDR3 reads CASSADYRDYPPLHF. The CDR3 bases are TGTGCCAGCAGCGCCGACTACCGGGACTATCCACCCCTCCACTTT.

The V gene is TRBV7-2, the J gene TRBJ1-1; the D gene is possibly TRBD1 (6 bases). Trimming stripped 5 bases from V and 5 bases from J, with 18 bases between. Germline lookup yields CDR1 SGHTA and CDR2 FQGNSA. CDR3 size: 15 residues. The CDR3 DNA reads TGTGCCAGCAGCCATAACCGGGGGGCGTCAACTGAAGCTTTCTTT. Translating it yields CASSHNRGASTEAFF.

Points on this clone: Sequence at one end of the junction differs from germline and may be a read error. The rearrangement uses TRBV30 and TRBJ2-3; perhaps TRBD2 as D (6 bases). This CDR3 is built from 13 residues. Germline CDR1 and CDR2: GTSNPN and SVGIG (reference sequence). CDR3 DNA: TGTGCCGGGAGCCCCGTGGGGGGAGACACGCAGTATTTT. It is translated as CAGSPVGGDTQYF.

The CDR3: CASSTVPLGSGYTF. The DNA of the CDR3 is TGCGCCAGCAGCACAGTCCCCTTGGGTTCCGGCTACACCTTC. This chain links TRBV4-1 with TRBJ1-2; D gene uncertain. Germline V gene sequence: CDR1 MGHRA, CDR2 YSYEKL. V was trimmed by 5 bases and J by 8 bases, leaving 18 bases between them. CDR3 length: 14 amino acids.

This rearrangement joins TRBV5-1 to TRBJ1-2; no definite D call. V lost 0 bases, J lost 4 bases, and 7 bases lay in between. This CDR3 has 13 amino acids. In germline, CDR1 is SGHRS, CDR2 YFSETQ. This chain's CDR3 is CASSLAEPYGYTF. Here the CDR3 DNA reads TGCGCCAGCAGCTTGGCTGAGCCCTATGGCTACACCTTC.

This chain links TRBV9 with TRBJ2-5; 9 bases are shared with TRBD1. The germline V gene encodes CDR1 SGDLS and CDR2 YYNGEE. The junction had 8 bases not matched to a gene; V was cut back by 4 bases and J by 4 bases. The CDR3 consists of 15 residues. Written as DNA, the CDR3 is TGTGCCAGCAGCTTCGACAGGGGGATTGGAGAGACCCAGTACTTC. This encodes CASSFDRGIGETQYF.

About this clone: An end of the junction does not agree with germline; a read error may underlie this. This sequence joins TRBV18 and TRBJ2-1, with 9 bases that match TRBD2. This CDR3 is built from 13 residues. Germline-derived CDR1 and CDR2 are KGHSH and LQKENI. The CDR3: CASSMSGGPLQIF. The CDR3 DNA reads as TGTGCCAGCTCAATGAGCGGGGGGCCACTTCAAATCTTC.

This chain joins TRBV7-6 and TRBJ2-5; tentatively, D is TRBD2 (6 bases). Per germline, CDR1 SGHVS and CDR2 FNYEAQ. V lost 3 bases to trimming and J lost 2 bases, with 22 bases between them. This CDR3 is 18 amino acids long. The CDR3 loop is CASSFFVSGRGRQETQYF. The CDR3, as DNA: TGTGCCAGCAGCTTCTTCGTGTCGGGTAGAGGGAGGCAAGAGACCCAGTACTTC.

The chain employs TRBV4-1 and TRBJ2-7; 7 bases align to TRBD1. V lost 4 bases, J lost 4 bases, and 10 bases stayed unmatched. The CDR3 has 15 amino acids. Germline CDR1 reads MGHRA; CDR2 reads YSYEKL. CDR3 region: CASSLGQRGLYEQYF. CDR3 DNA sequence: TGCGCCAGCAGCCTGGGACAGAGAGGTTTATACGAGCAGTACTTC.

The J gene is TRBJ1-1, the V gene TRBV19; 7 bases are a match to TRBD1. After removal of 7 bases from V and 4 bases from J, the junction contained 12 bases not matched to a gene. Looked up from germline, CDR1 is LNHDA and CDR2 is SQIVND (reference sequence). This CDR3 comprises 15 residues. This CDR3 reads CASNPTGMKSTEAFF. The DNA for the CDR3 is TGTGCCAGTAACCCGACAGGGATGAAGAGCACTGAAGCTTTCTTT.

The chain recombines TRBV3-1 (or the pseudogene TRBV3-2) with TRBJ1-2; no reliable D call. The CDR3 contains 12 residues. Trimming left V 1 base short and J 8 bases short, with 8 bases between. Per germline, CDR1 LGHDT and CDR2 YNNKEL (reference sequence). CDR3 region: CASSQAGQGYTF. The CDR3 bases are TGTGCCAGCAGCCAAGCGGGTCAGGGCTACACCTTC.

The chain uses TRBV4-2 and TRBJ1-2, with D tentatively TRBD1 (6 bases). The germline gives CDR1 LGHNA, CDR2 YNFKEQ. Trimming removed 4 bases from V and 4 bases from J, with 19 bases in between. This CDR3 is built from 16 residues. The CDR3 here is CASSPTTGDHSYGYTF. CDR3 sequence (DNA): TGTGCCAGCAGCCCAACGACAGGAGACCATTCCTATGGCTACACCTTC.

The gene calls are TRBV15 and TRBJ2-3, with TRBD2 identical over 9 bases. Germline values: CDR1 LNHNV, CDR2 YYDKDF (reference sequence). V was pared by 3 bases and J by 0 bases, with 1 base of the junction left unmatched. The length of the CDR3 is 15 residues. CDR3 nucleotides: TGTGCCACCAGCAGGCTAGCGGGGAGCACAGATACGCAGTATTTT. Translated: CATSRLAGSTDTQYF.

The CDR3 loop is CASSGRVSNQPQHF. As DNA, the CDR3 is TGTGCCAGCAGCGGCAGGGTCAGCAATCAGCCCCAGCATTTT. V gene TRBV6-5 combines with J gene TRBJ1-5; maybe TRBD1 (5 bases). Germline V CDR1 and CDR2: MNHEY, SVGAGI. CDR3 size: 14 residues. V lost 6 bases and J lost 1, with 10 bases in between.

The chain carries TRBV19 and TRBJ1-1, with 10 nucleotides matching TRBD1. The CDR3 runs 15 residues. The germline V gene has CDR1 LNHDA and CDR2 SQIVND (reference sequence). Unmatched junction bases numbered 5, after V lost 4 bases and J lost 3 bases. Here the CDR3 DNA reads TGTGCCAGTAGTACCTGGACAGGGGGAGACACTGAAGCTTTCTTT. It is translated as CASSTWTGGDTEAFF.

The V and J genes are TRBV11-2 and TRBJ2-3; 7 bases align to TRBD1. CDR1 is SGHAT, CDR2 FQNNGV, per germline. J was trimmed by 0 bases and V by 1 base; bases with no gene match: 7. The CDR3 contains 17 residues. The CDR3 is CASSLVKGGRSTDTQYF. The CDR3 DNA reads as TGTGCCAGCAGCTTAGTGAAAGGGGGCCGGAGCACAGATACGCAGTATTTT.

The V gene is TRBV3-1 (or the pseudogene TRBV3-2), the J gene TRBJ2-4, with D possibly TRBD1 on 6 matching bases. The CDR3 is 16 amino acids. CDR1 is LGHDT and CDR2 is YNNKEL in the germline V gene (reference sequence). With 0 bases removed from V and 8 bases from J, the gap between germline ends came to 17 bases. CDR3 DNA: TGTGCCAGCAGCCAAGAAGTATGGGGGCCTGAGGACATTCAGTACTTC. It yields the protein CASSQEVWGPEDIQYF.

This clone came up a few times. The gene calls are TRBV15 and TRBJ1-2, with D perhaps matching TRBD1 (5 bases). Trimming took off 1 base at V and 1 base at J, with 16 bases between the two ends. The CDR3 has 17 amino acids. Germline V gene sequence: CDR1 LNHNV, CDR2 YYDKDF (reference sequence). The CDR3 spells CATSRGGGTRVNYGYTF. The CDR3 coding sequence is TGTGCCACCAGCAGAGGGGGAGGGACCAGGGTTAACTATGGCTACACCTTC.

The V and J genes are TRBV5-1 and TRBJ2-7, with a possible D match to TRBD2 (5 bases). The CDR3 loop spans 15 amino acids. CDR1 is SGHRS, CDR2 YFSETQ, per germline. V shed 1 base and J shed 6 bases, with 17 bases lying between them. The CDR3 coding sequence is TGCGCCAGCAGCTTGAGCGTGGGTTCGGGGAGCGAGCAGTACTTC. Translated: CASSLSVGSGSEQYF.

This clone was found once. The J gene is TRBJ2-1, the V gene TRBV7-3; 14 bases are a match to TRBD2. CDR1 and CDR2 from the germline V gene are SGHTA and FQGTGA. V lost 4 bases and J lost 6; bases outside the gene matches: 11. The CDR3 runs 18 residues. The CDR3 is CASSSFVGTSGGGNEQFF. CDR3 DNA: TGTGCCAGCAGCTCCTTCGTCGGGACTAGCGGGGGAGGCAATGAGCAGTTCTTC.